The rows below give T cell receptor beta chains drawn from one sample of a study of shared clonotypes between healthy human individuals. This table comes from immunoSEQ multiplex PCR, and its TCRdb copy is limited to in-frame clones, with some not included. The data hold roughly 2.1 million clones, with approximately 94% observed a single time. The specimen was naive CD8+ T cells from PBMCs. Receptors were obtained from a man younger than 35 in good health. Some clones in this sample may be carry-over from other donors' samples. Each CDR3 is given with its conserved first and last residue. Fields, in order: V gene, J gene, CDR3 protein.

V gene: TRBV15
J gene: TRBJ2-7
CDR3 protein: CATSRPRSYEQYF

V gene: TRBV7-2
J gene: TRBJ2-1
CDR3 protein: CASSWGLAGAREQFF

V gene: TRBV6-5
J gene: TRBJ2-2
CDR3 protein: CASSYQRNTGELFF

V gene: TRBV7-2
J gene: TRBJ2-5
CDR3 protein: CASSLVTTSQETQYF

V gene: TRBV19
J gene: TRBJ1-5
CDR3 protein: CASSIVFNQPQHF

V gene: TRBV27
J gene: TRBJ2-1
CDR3 protein: CASREQGLENEQFF

V gene: TRBV6-5
J gene: TRBJ1-2
CDR3 protein: CASSPRTGHYGYTF

V gene: TRBV5-1
J gene: TRBJ2-3
CDR3 protein: CASSLVGGTSTDTQYF

V gene: TRBV4-1
J gene: TRBJ2-3
CDR3 protein: CASSQGVRASTDTQYF

V gene: TRBV11-2
J gene: TRBJ1-6
CDR3 protein: CASSFTGRDSPLHF

V gene: TRBV6-6
J gene: TRBJ2-7
CDR3 protein: CASSYLSGYEQYF

V gene: TRBV19
J gene: TRBJ2-7
CDR3 protein: CASSIGLAGGIKAYEQYF

V gene: TRBV9
J gene: TRBJ1-3
CDR3 protein: CASSQGSKPIPYF

V gene: TRBV7-9
J gene: TRBJ2-7
CDR3 protein: CASSSRTSGPSYEQYF

V gene: TRBV27
J gene: TRBJ2-7
CDR3 protein: CASSSGQGVNEQYF

V gene: TRBV7-9
J gene: TRBJ2-3
CDR3 protein: CASRAPRREETDTQYF

V gene: TRBV14
J gene: TRBJ1-5
CDR3 protein: CASSYLQNRDDSNQPQHF

V gene: TRBV5-1
J gene: TRBJ2-1
CDR3 protein: CASSLALYNEQFF

V gene: TRBV19
J gene: TRBJ1-1
CDR3 protein: CASSIDRGHYTEAFF

V gene: TRBV29-1
J gene: TRBJ2-1
CDR3 protein: CSVDHLAGGPLNEQFF

V gene: TRBV19
J gene: TRBJ2-2
CDR3 protein: CASSPTLNTGELFF

V gene: TRBV27
J gene: TRBJ1-1
CDR3 protein: CASSFGAGTTEAFF

V gene: TRBV9
J gene: TRBJ2-6
CDR3 protein: CASSGTGTADSGANVLTF

V gene: TRBV6-5
J gene: TRBJ2-7
CDR3 protein: CASSYSRTGGEQYF

V gene: TRBV4-1
J gene: TRBJ2-7
CDR3 protein: CASRRTVAGSYEQYF

V gene: TRBV7-9
J gene: TRBJ1-4
CDR3 protein: CASSLKDMTSTNEKLFF

V gene: TRBV4-1
J gene: TRBJ2-1
CDR3 protein: CASSQSGLAGEFAFF

V gene: TRBV9
J gene: TRBJ2-1
CDR3 protein: CASNRQDDYNEQFF

V gene: TRBV1
J gene: .
CDR3 protein: CTSNPRGLASYEQYF

V gene: TRBV19
J gene: TRBJ2-2
CDR3 protein: CASSHRQGAWTGELFF

V gene: TRBV19
J gene: TRBJ2-7
CDR3 protein: CASSIGEAYEQYF

V gene: TRBV4-2
J gene: TRBJ1-2
CDR3 protein: CASSQAIGGRHGYTF

V gene: TRBV10-3
J gene: TRBJ1-2
CDR3 protein: CAISETLDTFNNYGYTF

V gene: TRBV4-1
J gene: TRBJ2-2
CDR3 protein: CASSRDRAGGELFF

V gene: TRBV5-6
J gene: TRBJ2-2
CDR3 protein: CASSAGLDGGELFF

V gene: TRBV27
J gene: TRBJ2-5
CDR3 protein: CASSPLGTGGVETQYF

V gene: TRBV11-3
J gene: TRBJ2-5
CDR3 protein: CASSHPDAGEETQYF

V gene: TRBV29-1
J gene: TRBJ2-1
CDR3 protein: CSTGGAGFRAYNEQFF

V gene: TRBV27
J gene: TRBJ1-4
CDR3 protein: CASSSGRTLEKLFF

V gene: TRBV5-5
J gene: TRBJ2-1
CDR3 protein: CASSVSGLVLEQFF

V gene: TRBV6-1
J gene: TRBJ1-3
CDR3 protein: CASSEWGASSGNTIYF